This T cell receptor beta chain was identified in a study of T-cell reconstitution after alpha-beta-depleted transplantation in children (dated by TCRdb to the mid-2010s). With respect to the entire study: The study quantitatively tracked T-cell immune reconstitution after TCRalphabeta/CD19-depleted allogeneic hematopoietic cell transplantation in children using TCR repertoire profiling.

Interpreted using the paper, the treatment or condition label stands for: allogeneic hematopoietic cell transplantation with graft depleted of TCRalphabeta T cells and CD19 B cells. The transplant recipients were children given TCRalphabeta/CD19-depleted allogeneic hematopoietic cell grafts. General study outcomes and caveats: Apparently early alphabetaT-cell count recovery about two months after transplant reportedly relied on only several hundred rapidly expanded clones derived from non-depleted graft cells. In some patients, high TCRbeta diversity at day 60 was attributed to recipient T cells and intrathymic progenitors that had survived conditioning. The frequencies of hyperexpanded clones fell over the following months, and after one year, T-cell counts and TCRbeta diversity were mostly attributed to newly produced T cells.

This clonotype was recorded at least ten times. Its antigen is still unknown. No much larger clone is present one base from it, and per-base qualities are unavailable. The library was obtained by PCR. Sequencing used an Illumina HiSeq 2500. TCR library preparation used molecular barcoding, with unique molecular identifiers applied to normalize quantification of the TCRbeta repertoire. The public reads were reanalyzed by TCRdb: fastp trimming at Q25, MiXCR alignment, in-frame beta chains only. Rows are unified per CDR3 protein, each entry keeping the most common DNA and genes. The sample table lists some 350,000 distinct CDR3 sequences, 15% to 20% of them with a count of one. The ten top clones hold about 41% of the sample. The germline V gene gives CDR1 as SQVTM and CDR2 as ANQGSEA. V lost 5 bases and J lost 7 bases, and the count of bases not matched to a germline gene is 7. The CDR3 sequence holds 13 residues, the cysteine and phenylalanine included. Of the read, only the CDR3 DNA is kept; its 39 bases are in frame from base 1.

This sample comprised PBMCs, mostly from graft donor cells, obtained 360 days after TCRalphabeta/CD19-depleted stem cell transplant. Here the chain combines TRBV29-1 and TRBJ1-5, with 8 central nucleotides matching TRBD1. The sequence was collected from a male patient between 2 and 10 years old who had a stem cell transplant for acute lymphoblastic leukemia, so the T cells may come from the graft donor. The base sequence is TGCAGCGTTCGTGGACAGGGTGAACAGCCCCAGCATTTT. This yields the protein CSVRGQGEQPQHF.